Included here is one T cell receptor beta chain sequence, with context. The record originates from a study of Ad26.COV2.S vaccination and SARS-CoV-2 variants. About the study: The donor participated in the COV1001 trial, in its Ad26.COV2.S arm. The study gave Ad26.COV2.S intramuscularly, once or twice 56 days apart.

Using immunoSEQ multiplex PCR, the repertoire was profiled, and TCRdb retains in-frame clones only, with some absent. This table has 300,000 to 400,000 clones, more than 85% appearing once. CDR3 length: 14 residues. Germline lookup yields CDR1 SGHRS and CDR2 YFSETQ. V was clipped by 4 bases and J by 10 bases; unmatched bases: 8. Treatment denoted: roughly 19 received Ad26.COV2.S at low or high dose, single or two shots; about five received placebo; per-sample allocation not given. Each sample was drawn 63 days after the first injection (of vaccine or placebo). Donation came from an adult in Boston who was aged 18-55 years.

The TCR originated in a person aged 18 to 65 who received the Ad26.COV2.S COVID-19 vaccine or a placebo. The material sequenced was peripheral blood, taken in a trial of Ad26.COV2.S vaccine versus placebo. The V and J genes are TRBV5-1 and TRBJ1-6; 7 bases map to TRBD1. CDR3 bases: TGCGCCAGCAGCACCGAGGGGGCAGCATCACCCCTCCACTTT. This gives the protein CASSTEGAASPLHF.